The T cell receptor beta chain described here comes from a study of long-term antiretroviral therapy in people with HIV. The CDR3 has 14 residues. With 7 bases removed from V and 5 bases from J, the gap between germline ends came to 18 bases. Per the germline V gene, CDR1 is SGHRS and CDR2 is YFSETQ. The authors ran the immunoSEQ assay, v3.0, at survey level. Libraries were prepared by immunoSEQ multiplex PCR; TCRdb keeps only in-frame clonotypes and omits some of them. This repertoire shows tens of thousands of clones, 81% found once; its top ten account for roughly 12%. The J gene is TRBJ2-5, the V gene TRBV5-1; D possibly corresponds to TRBD1 (6 bases). The starting material was unsorted PBMCs, obtained 0.1 years before starting antiretroviral therapy. The TCR originated in a middle-aged man with HIV. Here the CDR3 reads CASSGQSYRETQYF. For the CDR3, the DNA is TGCGCCAGCTCCGGACAGTCCTATAGGGAGACCCAGTACTTC.